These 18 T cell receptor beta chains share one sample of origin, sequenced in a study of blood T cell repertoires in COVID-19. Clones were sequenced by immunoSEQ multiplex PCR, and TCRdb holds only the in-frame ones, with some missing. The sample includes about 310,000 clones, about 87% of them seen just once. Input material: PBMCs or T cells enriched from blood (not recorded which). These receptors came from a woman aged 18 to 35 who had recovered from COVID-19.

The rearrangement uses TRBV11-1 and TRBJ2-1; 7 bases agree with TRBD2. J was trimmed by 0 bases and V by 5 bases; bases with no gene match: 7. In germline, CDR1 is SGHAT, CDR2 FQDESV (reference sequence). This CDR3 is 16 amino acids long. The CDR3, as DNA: TGTGCCAGCAGCGAGCGGGGAGGGGCCTCCTACAATGAGCAGTTCTTC. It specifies CASSERGGASYNEQFF.

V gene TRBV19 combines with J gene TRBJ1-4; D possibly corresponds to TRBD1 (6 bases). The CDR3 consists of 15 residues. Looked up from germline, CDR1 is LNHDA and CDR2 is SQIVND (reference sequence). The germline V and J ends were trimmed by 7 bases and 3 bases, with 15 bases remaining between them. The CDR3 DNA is TGTGCCAGTACCGCGGGGGCTGGGGCTAATGAAAAACTGTTTTTT. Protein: CASTAGAGANEKLFF.

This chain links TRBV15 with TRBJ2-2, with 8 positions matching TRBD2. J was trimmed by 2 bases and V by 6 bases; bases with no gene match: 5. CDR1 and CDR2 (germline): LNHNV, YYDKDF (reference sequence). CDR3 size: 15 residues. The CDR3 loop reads CATSKLAANTGELFF. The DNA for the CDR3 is TGTGCCACCAGTAAACTAGCGGCAAACACCGGGGAGCTGTTTTTT.

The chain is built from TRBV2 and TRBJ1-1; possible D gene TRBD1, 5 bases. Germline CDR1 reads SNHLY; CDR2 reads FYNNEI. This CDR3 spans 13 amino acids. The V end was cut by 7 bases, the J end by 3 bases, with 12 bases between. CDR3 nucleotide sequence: TGTGCCAGCACCGGTCGACAGCACACTGAAGCTTTCTTT. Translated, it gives CASTGRQHTEAFF.

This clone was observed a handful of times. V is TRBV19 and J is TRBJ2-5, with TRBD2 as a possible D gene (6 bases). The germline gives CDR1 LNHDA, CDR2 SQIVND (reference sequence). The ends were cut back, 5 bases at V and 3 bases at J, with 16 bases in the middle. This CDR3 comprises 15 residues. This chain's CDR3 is CASSHGGAGKETQYF. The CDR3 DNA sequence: TGTGCCAGTAGTCACGGCGGGGCAGGGAAAGAGACCCAGTACTTC.

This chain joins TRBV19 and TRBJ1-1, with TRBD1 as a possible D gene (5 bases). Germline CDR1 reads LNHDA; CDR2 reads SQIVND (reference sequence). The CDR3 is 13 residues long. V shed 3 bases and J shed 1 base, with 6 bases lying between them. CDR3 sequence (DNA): TGTGCCAGTAGTATCGGGGGGAACACTGAAGCTTTCTTT. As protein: CASSIGGNTEAFF.

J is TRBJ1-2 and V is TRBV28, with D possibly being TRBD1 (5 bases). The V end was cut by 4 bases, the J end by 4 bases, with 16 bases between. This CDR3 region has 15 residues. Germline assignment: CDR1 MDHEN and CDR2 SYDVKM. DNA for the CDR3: TGTGCCAGCAGTTCTCCAGGAGGGGAGTTCTATGGCTACACCTTC. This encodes CASSSPGGEFYGYTF.

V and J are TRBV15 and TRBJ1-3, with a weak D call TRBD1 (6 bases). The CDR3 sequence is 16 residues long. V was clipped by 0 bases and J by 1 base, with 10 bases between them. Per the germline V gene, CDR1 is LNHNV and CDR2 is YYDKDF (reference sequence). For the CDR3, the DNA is TGTGCCACCAGCAGAGATAGGGGGACATCTGGAAACACCATATATTTT. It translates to CATSRDRGTSGNTIYF.

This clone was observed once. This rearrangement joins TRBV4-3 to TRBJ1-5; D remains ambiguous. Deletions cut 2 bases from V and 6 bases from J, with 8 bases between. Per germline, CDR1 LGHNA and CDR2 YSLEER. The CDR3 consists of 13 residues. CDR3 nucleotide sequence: TGCGCCAGCAGCCAACGTCCCGGTCAGCCCCAGCATTTT. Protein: CASSQRPGQPQHF.

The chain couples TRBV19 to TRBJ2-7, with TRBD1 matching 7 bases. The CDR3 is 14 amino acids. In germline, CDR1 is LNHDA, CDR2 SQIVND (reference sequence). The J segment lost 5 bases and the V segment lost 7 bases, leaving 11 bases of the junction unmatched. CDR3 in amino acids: CASTQTGNGNEQYF. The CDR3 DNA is TGTGCCAGTACCCAGACAGGGAATGGTAACGAGCAGTACTTC.

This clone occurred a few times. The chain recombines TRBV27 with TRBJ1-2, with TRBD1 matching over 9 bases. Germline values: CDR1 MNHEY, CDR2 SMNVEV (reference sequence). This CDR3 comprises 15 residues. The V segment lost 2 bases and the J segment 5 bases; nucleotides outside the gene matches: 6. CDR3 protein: CASSLSVGTGYGYTF. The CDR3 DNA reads TGTGCCAGCAGTTTAAGTGTCGGGACAGGGTATGGCTACACCTTC.

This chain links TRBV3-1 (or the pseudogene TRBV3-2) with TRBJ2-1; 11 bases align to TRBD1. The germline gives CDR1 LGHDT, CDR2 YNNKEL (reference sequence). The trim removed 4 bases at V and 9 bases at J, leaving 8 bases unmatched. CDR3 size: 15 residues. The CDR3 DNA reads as TGTGCCAGCAGCCTTGGAGGACAGGGGGCTGTTGAGCAGTTCTTC. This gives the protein CASSLGGQGAVEQFF.

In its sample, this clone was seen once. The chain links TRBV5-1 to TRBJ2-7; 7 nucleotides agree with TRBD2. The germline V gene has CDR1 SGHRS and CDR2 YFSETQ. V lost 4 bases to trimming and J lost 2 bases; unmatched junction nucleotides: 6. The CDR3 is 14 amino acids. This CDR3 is CASSPSSGAYEQYF. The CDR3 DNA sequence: TGCGCCAGCAGCCCCTCGAGCGGGGCCTACGAGCAGTACTTC.

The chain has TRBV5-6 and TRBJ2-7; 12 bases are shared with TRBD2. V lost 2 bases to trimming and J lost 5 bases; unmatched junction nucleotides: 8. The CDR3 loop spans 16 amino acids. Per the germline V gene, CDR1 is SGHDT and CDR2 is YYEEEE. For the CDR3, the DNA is TGTGCCAGCAGCTTATGGCCTAGCGGGAGGGCCCACGAGCAGTACTTC. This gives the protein CASSLWPSGRAHEQYF.

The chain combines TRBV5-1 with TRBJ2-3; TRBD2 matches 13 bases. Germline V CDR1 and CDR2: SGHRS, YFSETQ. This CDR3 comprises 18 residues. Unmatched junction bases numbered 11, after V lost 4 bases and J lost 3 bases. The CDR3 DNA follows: TGCGCCAGCAGCCCCGGTAGGACTAGCGGGGGCACAACAGATACGCAGTATTTT. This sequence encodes CASSPGRTSGGTTDTQYF.

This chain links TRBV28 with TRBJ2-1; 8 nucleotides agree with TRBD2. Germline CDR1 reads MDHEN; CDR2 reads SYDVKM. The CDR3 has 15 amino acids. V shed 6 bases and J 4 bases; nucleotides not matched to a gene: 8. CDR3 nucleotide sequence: TGTGCCAGCAGCCGGGGGGGCTTCTCTTACAATGAGCAGTTCTTC. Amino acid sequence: CASSRGGFSYNEQFF.

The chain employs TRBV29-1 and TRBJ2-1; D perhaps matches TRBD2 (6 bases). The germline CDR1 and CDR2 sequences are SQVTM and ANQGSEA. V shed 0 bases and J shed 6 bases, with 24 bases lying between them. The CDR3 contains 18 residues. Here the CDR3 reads CSVEDSSELALRVNEQFF. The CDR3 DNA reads TGCAGCGTTGAAGATTCATCGGAGCTAGCGTTAAGAGTCAATGAGCAGTTCTTC.

This CDR3 is CASSFGDRWGSNSPLHF. As DNA, the CDR3 is TGTGCCAGCAGTTTCGGTGACAGGTGGGGTTCTAATTCACCCCTCCACTTT. This chain joins TRBV28 and TRBJ1-6, with D maybe TRBD1 (6 bases). This CDR3 has 17 amino acids. V lost 3 bases and J lost 6, with 18 bases in between. Germline-derived CDR1 and CDR2 are MDHEN and SYDVKM.